A selection of T cell receptor beta chains follows, all from one sample in a study of PD-1 blockade in classical Hodgkin lymphoma. Clones were sequenced by immunoSEQ multiplex PCR, and TCRdb holds only the in-frame ones, with some missing. The profile shows about 94,000 clones, approximately 92% of them singletons. Here the sequenced sample was peripheral blood mononuclear cells (PBMCs), taken before the second cycle of nivolumab. Receptor source: a human donor with classical Hodgkin lymphoma. CDR3s include the opening cysteine and the closing phenylalanine or tryptophan. Fields, in order: V gene, D gene, CDR3 protein. A D gene is named only where the DNA matches it firmly.

TRBV5-1,TRBD1,CASSPRDRANEQFF
TRBV9,TRBD2,CASSVEGGRTGELFF
TRBV7-6,NA,CASSLQGTEQYF
TRBV6-5,NA,CASSLLVGRETQYF
TRBV28,NA,CASSPSKDGLYEQYF
TRBV6-5,NA,CASSYGRKDYGYTF
TRBV5-1,NA,CASSLYRVEDTQYF
TRBV5-1,TRBD2,CASSLAGGPSSEQYF
TRBV19,TRBD1,CASSIGQGDGYTF
TRBV27,NA,CASSPGLYEQYF
TRBV4-2,NA,CASSQEGVNTEAFF
TRBV2,NA,CASSEFGPGANVLTF
TRBV27,NA,CASSLVAQGGVETQYF
TRBV7-9,NA,CASSGSQSNSNQPQHF
TRBV20-1,NA,CSAREFPGKYF
TRBV4-1,NA,CASSPQEIKAKNIQYF
TRBV5-1,NA,CASSLASSSYEQYF
TRBV29-1,TRBD1,CSVRRTGEDSNQPQHF
TRBV18,TRBD1,CASSRQGNEQFF